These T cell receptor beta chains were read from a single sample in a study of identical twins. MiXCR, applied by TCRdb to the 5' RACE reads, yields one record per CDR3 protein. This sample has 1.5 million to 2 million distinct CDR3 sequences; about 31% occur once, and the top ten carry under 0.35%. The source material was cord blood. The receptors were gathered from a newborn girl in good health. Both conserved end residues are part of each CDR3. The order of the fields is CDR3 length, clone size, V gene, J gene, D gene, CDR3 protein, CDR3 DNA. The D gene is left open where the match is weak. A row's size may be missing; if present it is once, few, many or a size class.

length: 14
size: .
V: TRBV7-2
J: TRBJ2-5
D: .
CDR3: CASSDTYPQETQYF
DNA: TGTGCCAGCAGCGATACGTATCCTCAAGAGACCCAGTACTTC

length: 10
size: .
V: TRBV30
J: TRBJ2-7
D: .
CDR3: CAWSGNEQYF
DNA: TGTGCCTGGAGTGGTAACGAGCAGTACTTC

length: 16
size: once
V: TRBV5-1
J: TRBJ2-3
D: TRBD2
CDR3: CASSLVLANPTDTQYF
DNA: TGCGCCAGCAGCTTGGTACTAGCGAACCCCACAGATACGCAGTATTTT

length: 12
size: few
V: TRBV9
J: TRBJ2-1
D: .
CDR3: CASSEGWNEQFF
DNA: TGTGCCAGCAGCGAAGGCTGGAATGAGCAGTTCTTC

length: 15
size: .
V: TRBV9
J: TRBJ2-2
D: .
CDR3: CASSVVGGATGELFF
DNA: TGTGCCAGCAGCGTAGTTGGGGGGGCCACCGGGGAGCTGTTTTTT

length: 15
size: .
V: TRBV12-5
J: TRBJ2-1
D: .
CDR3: CASGLGGAVYNEQFF
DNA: TGTGCTAGTGGTTTGGGGGGGGCCGTCTACAATGAGCAGTTCTTC

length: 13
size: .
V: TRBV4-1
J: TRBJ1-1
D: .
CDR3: CASSQEGATEAFF
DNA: TGCGCCAGCAGCCAAGAGGGGGCCACTGAAGCTTTCTTT

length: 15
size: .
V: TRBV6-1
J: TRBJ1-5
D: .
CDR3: CATKSPQGLNQPQHF
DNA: TGTGCTACCAAATCCCCTCAGGGTCTTAATCAGCCCCAGCATTTT

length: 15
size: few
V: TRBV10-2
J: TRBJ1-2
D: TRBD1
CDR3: CASSGDRRGGYGYTF
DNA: TGCGCCAGCAGTGGGGACAGGCGAGGGGGCTATGGCTACACCTTC

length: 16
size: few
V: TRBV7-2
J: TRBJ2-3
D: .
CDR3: CASSLELGLATDTQYF
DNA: TGTGCCAGCAGCTTAGAGCTGGGGCTAGCGACAGATACGCAGTATTTT

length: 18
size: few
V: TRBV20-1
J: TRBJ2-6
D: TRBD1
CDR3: CSAREQGALISGANVLTF
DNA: TGCAGTGCTAGAGAACAGGGGGCCCTTATCTCTGGGGCCAACGTCCTGACTTTC

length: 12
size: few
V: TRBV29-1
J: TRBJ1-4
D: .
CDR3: CSVGRINEKLFF
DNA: TGCAGCGTAGGACGGATTAATGAAAAACTGTTTTTT

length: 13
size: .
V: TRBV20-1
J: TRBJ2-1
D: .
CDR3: CSAEIGWEETQFF
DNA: TGCAGTGCCGAAATAGGGTGGGAAGAGACCCAGTTCTTC

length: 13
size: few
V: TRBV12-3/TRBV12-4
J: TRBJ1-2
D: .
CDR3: CASRYTQWSGYTF
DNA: TGTGCCAGCAGATACACCCAATGGAGTGGCTACACCTTC

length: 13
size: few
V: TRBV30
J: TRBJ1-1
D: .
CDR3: CAWSLTGNTEAFF
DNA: TGTGCCTGGAGCCTGACAGGGAACACTGAAGCTTTCTTT

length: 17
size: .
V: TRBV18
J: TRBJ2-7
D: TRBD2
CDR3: CASSKTSGENTYNEQYF
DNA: TGTGCCAGCTCAAAGACTAGCGGGGAGAATACCTACAATGAGCAGTACTTC

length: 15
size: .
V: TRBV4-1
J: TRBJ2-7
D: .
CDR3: CASSQTGTYLNEQYF
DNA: TGCGCCAGCAGCCAAACCGGGACTTACCTAAACGAGCAGTACTTC

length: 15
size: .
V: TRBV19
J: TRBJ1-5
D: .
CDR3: CASSDPPPKAPPQHF
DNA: TGTGCCAGTAGTGATCCCCCGCCTAAGGCTCCGCCCCAGCATTTT

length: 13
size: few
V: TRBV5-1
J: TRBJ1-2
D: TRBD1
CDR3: CASSEGQGGGYTF
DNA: TGCGCCAGCAGCGAGGGACAGGGAGGCGGCTACACCTTC

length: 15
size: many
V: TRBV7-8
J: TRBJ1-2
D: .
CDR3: CASSLGTAINYGYTF
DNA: TGTGCCAGCAGCTTAGGGACAGCGATAAACTATGGCTACACCTTC

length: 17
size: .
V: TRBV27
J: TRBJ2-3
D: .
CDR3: CASGNTRDRFLADTQYF
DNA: TGTGCCAGCGGAAATACTCGGGACCGCTTTTTGGCAGATACGCAGTATTTT

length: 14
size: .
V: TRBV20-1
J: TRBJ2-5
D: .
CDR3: CSASPLVPQETQYF
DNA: TGCAGTGCTAGCCCCTTGGTTCCACAAGAGACCCAGTACTTC

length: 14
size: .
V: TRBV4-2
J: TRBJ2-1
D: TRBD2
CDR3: CASSPGTSGNERFF
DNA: TGTGCCAGCAGCCCCGGGACTAGTGGCAATGAGCGGTTCTTC

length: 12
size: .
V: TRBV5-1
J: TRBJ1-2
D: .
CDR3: CASQSPGRGYTF
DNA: TGCGCCAGCCAATCCCCCGGACGGGGCTACACCTTC

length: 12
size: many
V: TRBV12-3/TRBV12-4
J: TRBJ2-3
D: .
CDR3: CASSVESRAQYF
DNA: TGTGCCAGCAGTGTCGAATCCAGGGCGCAGTATTTT

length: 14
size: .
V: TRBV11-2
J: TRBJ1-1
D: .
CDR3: CASSLVRGKAEAFF
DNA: TGTGCCAGCAGCTTAGTTCGGGGAAAGGCTGAAGCTTTCTTT

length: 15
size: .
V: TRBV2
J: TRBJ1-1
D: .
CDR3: CASSEELGKATEAFF
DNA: TGTGCCAGCAGTGAAGAGTTGGGAAAAGCAACTGAAGCTTTCTTT

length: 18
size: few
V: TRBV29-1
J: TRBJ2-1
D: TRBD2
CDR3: CSVEGQTSGRWGYNEQFF
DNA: TGCAGCGTTGAAGGTCAGACTAGCGGGAGGTGGGGATACAATGAGCAGTTCTTC

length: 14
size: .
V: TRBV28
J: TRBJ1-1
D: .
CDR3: CASSLQQDLRGAFF
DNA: TGTGCCAGCAGTTTACAACAGGACCTTAGGGGGGCTTTCTTT

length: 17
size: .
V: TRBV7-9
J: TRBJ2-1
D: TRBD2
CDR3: CASSLGTTVLAGNEQFF
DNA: TGTGCCAGCAGCTTAGGGACAACGGTACTAGCGGGTAATGAGCAGTTCTTC